The entry below describes one T cell receptor beta chain. Within the sample, other DNA sequences also encode this same CDR3. This sample stems from a study of blood T cell repertoires in COVID-19. In the study overall: Sites in the United States, Italy and Spain provided acute and convalescent COVID-19 samples.

The CDR3 totals 14 residues. The germline V gene encodes CDR1 SGHAT and CDR2 FQNNGV. The trim removed 5 bases at V and 4 bases at J, leaving 5 bases unmatched. Assay used: immunoSEQ multiplex PCR; TCRdb lists only in-frame clones, some missing. The data contain more than 90,000 clones, approximately 85% of them singletons. The sample comprised peripheral blood. The receptor's source is a human donor in a cohort sampled during active COVID-19. The chain couples TRBV11-2 to TRBJ2-1; 7 nucleotides agree with TRBD2. The CDR3 coding sequence is TGTGCCAGCAGCCCTGGCGGGGGATACAATGAGCAGTTCTTC. It is translated as CASSPGGGYNEQFF. Full variable domain (missing parts from reference TRBV11-2 and TRBJ2-1): EAGVAQSPRYKIIEKRQSVAFWCNPISGHATLYWYQQILGQGPKLLIQFQNNGVVDDSQLPKDRFSAERLKGVDSTLKIQPAKLEDSAVYLCASSPGGGYNEQFFGPGTRLTVL.